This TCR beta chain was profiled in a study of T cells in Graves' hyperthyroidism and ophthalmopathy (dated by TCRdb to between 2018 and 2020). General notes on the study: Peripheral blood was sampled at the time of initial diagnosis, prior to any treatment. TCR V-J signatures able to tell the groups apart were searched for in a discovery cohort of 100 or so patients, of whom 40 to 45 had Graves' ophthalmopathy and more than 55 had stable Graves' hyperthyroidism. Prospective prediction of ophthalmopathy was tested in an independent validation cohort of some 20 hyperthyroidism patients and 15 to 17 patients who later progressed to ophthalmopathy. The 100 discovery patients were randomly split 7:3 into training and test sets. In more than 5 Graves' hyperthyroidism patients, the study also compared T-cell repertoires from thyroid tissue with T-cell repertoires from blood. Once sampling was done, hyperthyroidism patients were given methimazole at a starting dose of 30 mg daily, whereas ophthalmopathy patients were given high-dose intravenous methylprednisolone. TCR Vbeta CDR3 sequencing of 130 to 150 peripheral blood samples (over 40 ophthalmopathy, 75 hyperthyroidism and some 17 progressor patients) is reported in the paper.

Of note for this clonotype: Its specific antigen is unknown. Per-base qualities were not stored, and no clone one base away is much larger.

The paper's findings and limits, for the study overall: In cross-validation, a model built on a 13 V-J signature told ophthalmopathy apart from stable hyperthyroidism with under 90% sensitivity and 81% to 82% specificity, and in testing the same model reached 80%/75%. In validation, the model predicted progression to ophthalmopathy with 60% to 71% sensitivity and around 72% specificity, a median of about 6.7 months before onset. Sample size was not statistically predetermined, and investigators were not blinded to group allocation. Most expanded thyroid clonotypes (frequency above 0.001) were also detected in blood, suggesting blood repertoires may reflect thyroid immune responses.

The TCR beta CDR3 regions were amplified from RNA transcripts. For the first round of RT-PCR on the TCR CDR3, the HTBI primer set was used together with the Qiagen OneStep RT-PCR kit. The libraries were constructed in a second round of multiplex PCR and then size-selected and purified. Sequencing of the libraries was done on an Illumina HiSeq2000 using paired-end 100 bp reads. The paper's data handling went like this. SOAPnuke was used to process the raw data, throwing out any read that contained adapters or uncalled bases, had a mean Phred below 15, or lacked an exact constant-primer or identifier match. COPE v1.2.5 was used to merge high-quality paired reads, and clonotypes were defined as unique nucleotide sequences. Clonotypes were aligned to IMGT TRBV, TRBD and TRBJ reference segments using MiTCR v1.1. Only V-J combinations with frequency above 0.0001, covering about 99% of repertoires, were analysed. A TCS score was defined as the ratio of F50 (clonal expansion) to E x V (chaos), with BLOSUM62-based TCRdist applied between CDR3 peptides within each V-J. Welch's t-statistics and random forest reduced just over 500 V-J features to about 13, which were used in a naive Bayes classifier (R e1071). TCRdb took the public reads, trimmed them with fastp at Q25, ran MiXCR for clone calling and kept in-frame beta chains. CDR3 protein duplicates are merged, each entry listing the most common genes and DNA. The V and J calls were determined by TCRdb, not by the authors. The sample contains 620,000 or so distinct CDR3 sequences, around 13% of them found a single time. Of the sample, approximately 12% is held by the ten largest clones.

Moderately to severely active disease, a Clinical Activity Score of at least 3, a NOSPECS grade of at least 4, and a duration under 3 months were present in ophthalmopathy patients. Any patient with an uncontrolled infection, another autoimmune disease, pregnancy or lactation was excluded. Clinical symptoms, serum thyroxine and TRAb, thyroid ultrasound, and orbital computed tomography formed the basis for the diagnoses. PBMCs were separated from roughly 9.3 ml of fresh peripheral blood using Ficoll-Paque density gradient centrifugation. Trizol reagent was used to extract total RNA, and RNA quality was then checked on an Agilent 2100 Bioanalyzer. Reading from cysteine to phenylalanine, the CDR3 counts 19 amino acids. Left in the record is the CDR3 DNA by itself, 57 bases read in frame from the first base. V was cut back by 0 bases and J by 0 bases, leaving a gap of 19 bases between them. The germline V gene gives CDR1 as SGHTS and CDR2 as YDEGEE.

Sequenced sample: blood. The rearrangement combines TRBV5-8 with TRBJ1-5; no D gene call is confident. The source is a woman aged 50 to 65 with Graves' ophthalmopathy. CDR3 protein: CASSLGVGRRPNSNQPQHF. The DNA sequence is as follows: TGTGCCAGCAGCTTGGGAGTTGGGCGGAGGCCCAATAGCAATCAGCCCCAGCATTTT.